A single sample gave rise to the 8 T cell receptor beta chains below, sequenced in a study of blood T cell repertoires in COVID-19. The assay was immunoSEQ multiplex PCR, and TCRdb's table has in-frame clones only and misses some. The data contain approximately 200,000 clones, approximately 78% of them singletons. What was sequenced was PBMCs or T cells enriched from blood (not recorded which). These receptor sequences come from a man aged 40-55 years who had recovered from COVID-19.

As DNA, the CDR3 is TGTGCCAGCACGGACAGGTTCTCTGGAAACACCATATATTTT. Protein: CASTDRFSGNTIYF. The chain carries TRBV19 and TRBJ1-3; 7 bases align to TRBD1. Trimming removed 9 bases from V and 0 bases from J; junction bases left unmatched: 5. Germline V lookup: CDR1 LNHDA, CDR2 SQIVND (reference sequence). The CDR3 covers 14 residues.

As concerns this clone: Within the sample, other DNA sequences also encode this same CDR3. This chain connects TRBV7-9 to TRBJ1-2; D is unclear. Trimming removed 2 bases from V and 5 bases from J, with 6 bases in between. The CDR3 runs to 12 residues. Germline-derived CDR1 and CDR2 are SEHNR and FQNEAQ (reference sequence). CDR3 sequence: CASSLTGYGYTF. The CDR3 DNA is TGTGCCAGCAGCTTAACCGGGTATGGCTACACCTTC.

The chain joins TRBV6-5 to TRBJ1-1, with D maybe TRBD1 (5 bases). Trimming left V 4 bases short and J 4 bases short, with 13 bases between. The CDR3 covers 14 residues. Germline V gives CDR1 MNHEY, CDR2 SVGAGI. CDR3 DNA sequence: TGTGCCAGCAGTTCCTTGGAGGGGTCCACTGAAGCTTTCTTT. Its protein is CASSSLEGSTEAFF.

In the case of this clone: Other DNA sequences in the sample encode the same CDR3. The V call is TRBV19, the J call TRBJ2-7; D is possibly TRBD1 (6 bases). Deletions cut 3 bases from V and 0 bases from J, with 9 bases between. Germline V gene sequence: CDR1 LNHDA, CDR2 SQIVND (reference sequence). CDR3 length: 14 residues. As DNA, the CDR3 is TGTGCCAGTAGTATGACAGGCCGCTCCTACGAGCAGTACTTC. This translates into CASSMTGRSYEQYF.

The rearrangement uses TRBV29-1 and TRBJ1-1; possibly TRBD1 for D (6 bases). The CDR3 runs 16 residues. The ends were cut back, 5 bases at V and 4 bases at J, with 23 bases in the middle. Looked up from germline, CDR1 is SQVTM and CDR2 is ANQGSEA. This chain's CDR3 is CSVLILTDRDSTEAFF. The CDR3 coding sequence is TGCAGCGTTCTGATTCTTACGGACAGAGATAGCACTGAAGCTTTCTTT.

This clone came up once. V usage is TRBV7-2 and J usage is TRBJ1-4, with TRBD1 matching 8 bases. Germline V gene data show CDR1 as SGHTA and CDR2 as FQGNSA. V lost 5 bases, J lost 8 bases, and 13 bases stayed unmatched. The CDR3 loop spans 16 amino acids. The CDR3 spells CASSPRGQGAGEKLFF. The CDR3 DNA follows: TGTGCCAGCAGCCCGCGAGGGCAGGGGGCAGGGGAAAAACTGTTTTTT.

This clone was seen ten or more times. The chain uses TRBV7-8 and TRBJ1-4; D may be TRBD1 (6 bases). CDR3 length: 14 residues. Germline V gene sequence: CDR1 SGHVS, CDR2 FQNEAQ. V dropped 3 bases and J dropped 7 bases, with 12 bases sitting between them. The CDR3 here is CASSFYRESEKLFF. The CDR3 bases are TGTGCCAGCAGCTTTTACAGGGAGAGTGAAAAACTGTTTTTT.

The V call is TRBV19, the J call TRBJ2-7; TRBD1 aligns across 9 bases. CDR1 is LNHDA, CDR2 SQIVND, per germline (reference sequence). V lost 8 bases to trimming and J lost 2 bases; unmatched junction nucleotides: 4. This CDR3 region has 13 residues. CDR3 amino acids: CASGGQGTYEQYF. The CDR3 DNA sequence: TGTGCCAGTGGGGGACAGGGCACCTACGAGCAGTACTTC.